Below are 26 T cell receptor beta chains sequenced from a single sample in a study of Ad26.COV2.S vaccination and SARS-CoV-2 variants. The treatment was: around 19 received Ad26.COV2.S at low or high dose, single or two shots; roughly 5 received placebo; per-sample allocation not given. The samples date from day 63 after the first vaccine or placebo injection. The data were produced by immunoSEQ multiplex PCR, yet TCRdb's version contains in-frame clones alone and is incomplete. The sample has over 400,000 clones; roughly 89% are singletons. The sample was peripheral blood, taken in a trial of Ad26.COV2.S vaccine versus placebo. The receptors were gathered from a person aged 18 to 59 who received the Ad26.COV2.S COVID-19 vaccine or a placebo.

The CDR3 region is CASSPSFDRAGNTIYF. CDR3 bases: TGCGCCAGCAGCCCCTCCTTCGACAGGGCTGGAAACACCATATATTTT. This chain links TRBV5-1 with TRBJ1-3; 7 nucleotides line up with TRBD1. In germline, CDR1 is SGHRS, CDR2 YFSETQ. Unmatched junction bases numbered 9, after V lost 4 bases and J lost 2 bases. The CDR3 length is 16 residues.

This clone was picked up one time. CDR3: CASSMIIGPTNEQFF. DNA of the CDR3: TGTGCCAGTAGTATGATTATCGGCCCGACCAATGAGCAGTTCTTC. The chain employs TRBV19 and TRBJ2-1; D call uncertain. Trimming cost V 3 bases and J 6 bases, with 15 bases left between them. Germline V gives CDR1 LNHDA, CDR2 SQIVND (reference sequence). CDR3 length equals 15 residues.

The V call is TRBV4-2, the J call TRBJ1-6; TRBD1 is a possible D gene (6 bases). V was clipped by 4 bases and J by 3 bases, with 10 bases between them. Germline V gene lookup returns CDR1 LGHNA and CDR2 YNFKEQ. This CDR3 is 15 amino acids long. The DNA for the CDR3 is TGTGCCAGCAGCCCACAGGGTTTCTATAATTCACCCCTCCACTTT. Protein product: CASSPQGFYNSPLHF.

About this clone: Additional DNA sequences in this sample encode the identical CDR3. This rearrangement joins TRBV5-1 to TRBJ2-3; 10 nucleotides line up with TRBD2. The germline gives CDR1 SGHRS, CDR2 YFSETQ. V lost 5 bases and J lost 3; bases outside the gene matches: 3. The CDR3 consists of 14 residues. For the CDR3, the DNA is TGCGCCAGCAGACTAGCGGGGTTGACAGATACGCAGTATTTT. Translation gives CASRLAGLTDTQYF.

V gene TRBV3-1 (or the pseudogene TRBV3-2) combines with J gene TRBJ1-4; D gene uncertain. Deletions cut 2 bases from V and 8 bases from J, with 12 bases between. Germline V lookup: CDR1 LGHDT, CDR2 YNNKEL (reference sequence). The CDR3 has 14 amino acids. CDR3 coding DNA: TGTGCCAGCAGCCAATCAGGAATAGGGGAAAAACTGTTTTTT. The encoded protein is CASSQSGIGEKLFF.

The chain carries TRBV2 and TRBJ1-2, with TRBD1 matching over 8 bases. In germline, CDR1 is SNHLY, CDR2 FYNNEI. V shed 6 bases and J 8 bases; nucleotides not matched to a gene: 11. CDR3 size: 14 residues. The CDR3 DNA follows: TGTGCCAGCAGCGTGACACAGGGGGTGATCGGCTACACCTTC. Its translation: CASSVTQGVIGYTF.

The chain joins TRBV4-2 to TRBJ2-1; tentatively, D is TRBD2 (5 bases). Germline lookup yields CDR1 LGHNA and CDR2 YNFKEQ. CDR3 length: 12 amino acids. Deletions cut 0 bases from V and 15 bases from J, with 12 bases between. The CDR3 nucleotides are TGTGCCAGCAGCCAAGATCGGGAAGGGCGGTTCTTC. This translates into CASSQDREGRFF.

The rearrangement links TRBV9 to TRBJ2-7; 8 positions agree with TRBD1. V lost 3 bases, J lost 4 bases, and 9 bases stayed unmatched. Germline V CDR1 and CDR2: SGDLS, YYNGEE. The CDR3 covers 15 residues. CDR3 in DNA: TGTGCCAGCAGCGCCCTCCCGGGACAGGTATACGAGCAGTACTTC. Translated: CASSALPGQVYEQYF.

The V and J genes are TRBV5-4 and TRBJ2-7; D could derive from TRBD1 or TRBD2 (5 bases each). This CDR3 contains 14 residues. The V gene's germline CDR1 is SGHNT and CDR2 YYREEE (reference sequence). The germline V and J ends were trimmed by 3 bases and 0 bases, with 10 bases remaining between them. CDR3 region: CASSSTGTSYEQYF. CDR3 nucleotides: TGTGCCAGCAGCTCAACCGGGACCTCCTACGAGCAGTACTTC.

V gene TRBV19 combines with J gene TRBJ1-4; D possibly corresponds to TRBD1 (6 bases). CDR3 length: 20 residues. The germline CDR1 and CDR2 sequences are LNHDA and SQIVND (reference sequence). Trimming stripped 2 bases from V and 0 bases from J, with 22 bases between. The CDR3 nucleotides are TGTGCCAGTAGTATATTCTGGCCGGGGGCGCGGATTGCAACTAATGAAAAACTGTTTTTT. It yields the protein CASSIFWPGARIATNEKLFF. Combining the CDR3 with reference TRBV19 and TRBJ1-4 gives the whole variable domain DGGITQSPKYLFRKEGQNVTLSCEQNLNHDAMYWYRQDPGQGLRLIYYSQIVNDFQKGDIAEGYSVSREKKESFPLTVTSAQKNPTAFYLCASSIFWPGARIATNEKLFFGSGTQLSVL.

The rearrangement links TRBV7-6 to TRBJ2-2; D not certain. Germline CDR1 SGHVS, CDR2 FNYEAQ. The CDR3 sequence is 14 residues long. Trimming stripped 1 base from V and 1 base from J, with 4 bases between. The CDR3 protein is CASSLEQNTGELFF. The CDR3 region has the DNA TGTGCCAGCAGCTTAGAGCAGAACACCGGGGAGCTGTTTTTT.

The V and J genes are TRBV19 and TRBJ2-5, with no clear D. CDR1 is LNHDA and CDR2 is SQIVND in the germline V gene (reference sequence). CDR3 length: 13 residues. V was pared by 4 bases and J by 4 bases, with 10 bases between. The CDR3 nucleotides read TGTGCCAGTAGTACCCGACCAGGAGAGACCCAGTACTTC. Encoded protein: CASSTRPGETQYF.

This clone has just one count. The rearrangement links TRBV2 to TRBJ2-3; maybe TRBD2 (5 bases). V lost 4 bases to trimming and J lost 3 bases, with 11 bases between them. CDR1 SNHLY and CDR2 FYNNEI come from the germline V gene. This CDR3 spans 14 amino acids. In DNA form, the CDR3 reads TGTGCCAGCAGTGTAGGCGGGTGGACAGATACGCAGTATTTT. It translates to CASSVGGWTDTQYF.

The genes are TRBV19 and TRBJ1-6; no clear D. Trimming shortened V by 3 bases and J by 8 bases, and 14 bases separated the two germline ends. Germline loops: CDR1 LNHDA, CDR2 SQIVND (reference sequence). CDR3 length: 15 residues. Here the CDR3 reads CASSIGQVIYSPLHF. The CDR3 nucleotides read TGTGCCAGTAGTATCGGGCAGGTTATATATTCACCCCTCCACTTT.

V usage is TRBV28 and J usage is TRBJ2-1; D not resolved. The germline CDR1 and CDR2 sequences are MDHEN and SYDVKM. This CDR3 comprises 14 residues. With 6 bases removed from V and 13 bases from J, the gap between germline ends came to 22 bases. In DNA, the CDR3 is TGTGCCAGCAGCCCCACCGCCGGCCCCCATCCCCAGTTCTTC. It encodes CASSPTAGPHPQFF.

This rearrangement joins TRBV11-3 to TRBJ2-1, with 8 bases that match TRBD1. The CDR3 is made up of 15 amino acids. CDR1 and CDR2 from the germline V gene are SGHNT and YENEEA. The ends lost 5 bases at V and 5 bases at J; junction bases unmatched: 8. The CDR3 nucleotides read TGTGCCAGCAGCACCCAAGGACAGGGTCACAATGAGCAGTTCTTC. Its protein is CASSTQGQGHNEQFF. The full variable domain, with the rest looked up from reference TRBV11-3 and TRBJ2-1, is EAGVVQSPRYKIIEKKQPVAFWCNPISGHNTLYWYLQNLGQGPELLIRYENEEAVDDSQLPKDRFSAERLKGVDSTLKIQPAELGDSAVYLCASSTQGQGHNEQFFGPGTRLTVL.

The rearrangement uses TRBV7-2 and TRBJ1-1, with 9 bases that match TRBD1. J lost 5 bases, V lost 7 bases, and 8 bases had no gene match. CDR3 size: 14 residues. Germline V gene sequence: CDR1 SGHTA, CDR2 FQGNSA. The CDR3 loop reads CASKGDRAGTEAFF. The CDR3 region has the DNA TGTGCCAGCAAAGGGGACAGGGCTGGAACTGAAGCTTTCTTT.

CDR3 protein: CASSQERRYTEAFF. The CDR3 DNA sequence: TGCGCCAGCAGCCAAGAAAGGCGTTACACTGAAGCTTTCTTT. V gene TRBV4-3 combines with J gene TRBJ1-1; no reliable D call. Trimming pared 0 bases from V and 3 bases from J, leaving 8 bases between. The CDR3 spans 14 residues. CDR1 is LGHNA and CDR2 is YSLEER in the germline V gene.

This clone was recorded once. The chain recombines TRBV9 with TRBJ1-2, with 8 positions matching TRBD1. Germline V gene data show CDR1 as SGDLS and CDR2 as YYNGEE. Losses at the gene ends were 0 bases for V and 2 bases for J; bases not matched to a gene: 6. There are 16 residues in the CDR3. This CDR3 is CASSVAGQARNYGYTF. The CDR3, as DNA: TGTGCCAGCAGCGTAGCGGGACAGGCCAGGAACTATGGCTACACCTTC.

The table lists this clone with a count of one. This chain joins TRBV4-2 and TRBJ2-2, with TRBD2 identical over 7 bases. The CDR3 spans 15 residues. V was clipped by 4 bases and J by 2 bases; unmatched bases: 4. Germline V gene data show CDR1 as LGHNA and CDR2 as YNFKEQ. CDR3 loop: CASSRAGVNTGELFF. The CDR3 DNA reads TGTGCCAGCAGCCGCGCGGGGGTCAACACCGGGGAGCTGTTTTTT.

This chain links TRBV28 with TRBJ2-6; D unclear. In germline, CDR1 is MDHEN, CDR2 SYDVKM. The CDR3 runs 15 residues. V was trimmed by 1 base and J by 0 bases, leaving 4 bases between them. The CDR3 protein is CASSLSASGANVLTF. CDR3 nucleotides: TGTGCCAGCAGTTTATCCGCCTCTGGGGCCAACGTCCTGACTTTC.

The chain joins TRBV11-1 to TRBJ1-4, with 7 bases matching TRBD1. CDR3 length equals 13 residues. Germline V lookup: CDR1 SGHAT, CDR2 FQDESV (reference sequence). After removal of 3 bases from V and 10 bases from J, the junction contained 5 bases not matched to a gene. CDR3 nucleotide sequence: TGTGCCAGCAGCTTGGACGACAGGGCAAAACTGTTTTTT. This translates into CASSLDDRAKLFF.

This clone has more than one count but fewer than ten. J is TRBJ1-2 and V is TRBV7-9; 8 bases fit TRBD1. J was trimmed by 4 bases and V by 4 bases; bases with no gene match: 14. Looked up from germline, CDR1 is SEHNR and CDR2 is FQNEAQ (reference sequence). The CDR3 runs 17 residues. The CDR3 DNA reads TGTGCCAGCAGCTCAGGGGGCCTGTTGGGGAATCCCTATGGCTACACCTTC. This encodes CASSSGGLLGNPYGYTF.

This chain links TRBV6-1 with TRBJ2-7; D uncertain. V was cut by 3 bases and J by 4 bases, with 10 bases left in between. CDR3 length: 13 residues. Germline assignment: CDR1 MNHNS and CDR2 SASEGT. The CDR3 is CASSDPLGYEQYF. For the CDR3, the DNA is TGTGCCAGCAGTGACCCACTTGGGTACGAGCAGTACTTC.

This chain joins TRBV4-3 and TRBJ1-2; tentative D call: TRBD1 (5 bases). The CDR3 length is 13 residues. V was clipped by 0 bases and J by 4 bases, with 6 bases between them. Looked up from germline, CDR1 is LGHNA and CDR2 is YSLEER. The CDR3 nucleotides are TGCGCCAGCAGCCAAGATGGGACCTATGGCTACACCTTC. Its translation: CASSQDGTYGYTF.

This chain links TRBV3-1 (or the pseudogene TRBV3-2) with TRBJ1-5, with D possibly TRBD1 on 6 matching bases. This CDR3 is built from 11 residues. Germline CDR1 reads LGHDT; CDR2 reads YNNKEL (reference sequence). V lost 0 bases, J lost 15 bases, and 9 bases lay in between. The CDR3 sequence is CASSQDRGRHF. The CDR3 DNA reads as TGTGCCAGCAGCCAAGACAGGGGTCGGCATTTT.